Listed below are T cell receptor beta chains from one sample, sequenced in a study of cytomegalovirus exposure and HLA in healthy donors. TCRdb's copy holds only in-frame clones and misses some; the assay was immunoSEQ multiplex PCR. This table holds around 160,000 clones, around four fifths found once. Sequencing input: PBMCs. Receptors were obtained from a man in his thirties or forties in good health and CMV-seropositive. Both conserved end residues are part of each CDR3. D genes are given only for firm matches. The size of a clone is reported for some rows only, either as once, few or many, or as a class for expanded clones.

J,size,D,length,V,DNA,CDR3
TRBJ1-1,-,-,15,TRBV14,TGTGCCAGCAGCCAAAGGCCGGGATCGGGCACTGAAGCTTTCTTT,CASSQRPGSGTEAFF
TRBJ2-5,-,TRBD1,16,TRBV6-1,TGTGCCAGCAGTGAACAGCTGGCAGGGGGCGCGCAGACCCAGTACTTC,CASSEQLAGGAQTQYF
TRBJ2-3,-,-,16,TRBV4-3,TGCGCCAGCAGCCTAGATTCGGGGGTGCTCACAGATACGCAGTATTTT,CASSLDSGVLTDTQYF
TRBJ1-5,-,TRBD1,13,TRBV30,TGTGCCTGGGCTGACAGGGGCGGACAGCCCCAGCATTTT,CAWADRGGQPQHF
TRBJ2-3,-,-,14,TRBV7-2,TGTGCCAGCAGCTTAGGAGGGTTTCCAGATACGCAGTATTTT,CASSLGGFPDTQYF
TRBJ2-7,-,TRBD1,15,TRBV25-1,TGTGCCAGCAGTGAATATGGGGGGACAGGGACCGAGCAGTACTTC,CASSEYGGTGTEQYF
TRBJ1-2,-,-,13,TRBV6-5,TGTGCCAGCAGTTACAAGCTCCCGTATGGCTACACCTTC,CASSYKLPYGYTF
TRBJ2-1,-,TRBD2,16,TRBV6-5,TGTGCCAGCAGTTACTCGCAATCTAGCGGGGGGGCAATTCAGTTCTTC,CASSYSQSSGGAIQFF
TRBJ1-6,-,-,16,TRBV7-2,TGTGCCAGCAGCTTAGCGCAGCGGAGGTATAATTCACCCCTCCACTTT,CASSLAQRRYNSPLHF
TRBJ2-3,once,-,12,TRBV9,TGTGCCAGCAGCCCGACGGGAGATACGCAGTATTTT,CASSPTGDTQYF
TRBJ2-1,-,-,12,TRBV9,TGTGCCATGGTTAAGGGGGGGAATGAGCAGTTCTTC,CAMVKGGNEQFF
TRBJ1-2,-,-,14,TRBV9,TGTGCCAGCAGCTCAGCGTCGGCGTCGGGTGGCTACACCTTC,CASSSASASGGYTF
TRBJ2-1,-,TRBD2,16,TRBV5-1,TGCGCCAGCAGCTTAGGACTAGCGGCAGCCTACAATGAGCAGTTCTTC,CASSLGLAAAYNEQFF
TRBJ2-7,-,TRBD2,13,TRBV7-3,TGTGCCAGCGGTCTAGCGGGGGGGGACGAGCAGTACTTC,CASGLAGGDEQYF
TRBJ2-7,-,-,12,TRBV29-1,TGCAGCGTTGAAGGCCGACTTTACGAGCAGTACTTC,CSVEGRLYEQYF
TRBJ1-5,-,TRBD1,17,TRBV7-8,TGTGCCAGCAGCTTAGCGGGGACCACAGGGGGAAATCAGCCCCAGCATTTT,CASSLAGTTGGNQPQHF
TRBJ2-7,-,-,15,TRBV7-9,TGTGCCAGCAGCCCTGTTTCGGGGGTATCCTACGAGCAGTACTTC,CASSPVSGVSYEQYF
TRBJ1-5,-,TRBD1,16,TRBV18,TGTGCCAGCTCACCAGGGGACAGGGGCTCGTATCAGCCCCAGCATTTT,CASSPGDRGSYQPQHF
TRBJ2-7,-,-,15,TRBV21-1,TGTGCCAGCAGCAATCGGCAGAGGGAAGGCGACGAGCAGTACTTC,CASSNRQREGDEQYF
TRBJ2-5,-,TRBD1,16,TRBV27,TGTGCCAGCAGTTTTACGCCACGACAGGGGTTGAAGACCCAGTACTTC,CASSFTPRQGLKTQYF
TRBJ2-7,few,-,12,TRBV25-1,TGTGCCAGCAGTGAAGCAGGCTACGAGCAGTACTTC,CASSEAGYEQYF
TRBJ2-3,-,TRBD2,13,TRBV19,TGTGCCAGTAAGCTAGCGGGGGCAGATACGCAGTATTTT,CASKLAGADTQYF
TRBJ1-2,-,TRBD1,14,TRBV5-6,TGTGCCAGCAGCTCGGGACAGGCGAACTATGGCTACACCTTC,CASSSGQANYGYTF
TRBJ1-1,few,-,14,TRBV27,TGTGCCAGCAGTTTATCGGCCGTGAACACTGAAGCTTTCTTT,CASSLSAVNTEAFF
TRBJ2-7,-,TRBD2,15,TRBV19,TGTGCCAGTAGTATCAGACTAGCGGGGGTCTACGAGCAGTACTTC,CASSIRLAGVYEQYF
TRBJ2-5,few,-,16,TRBV15,TGTGCCACCAGCCAGGGGTTGACAGGGAGGTCGGAGACCCAGTACTTC,CATSQGLTGRSETQYF
TRBJ2-2,-,TRBD1,17,TRBV4-1,TGCGCCAGCAGCCAAACAGGGACAGGATATTACACCGGGGAGCTGTTTTTT,CASSQTGTGYYTGELFF
TRBJ1-6,-,TRBD1,15,TRBV18,TGTGCCAGCTCACCCCCGGGACAGGGGGTTTCACCCCTCCACTTT,CASSPPGQGVSPLHF
TRBJ2-7,-,-,14,TRBV7-9,TGTGCCAGCAGCTACGGACAGTACTCCTACGAGCAGTACTTC,CASSYGQYSYEQYF
TRBJ1-5,-,TRBD1,17,TRBV10-3,TGTGCCATCAGTGGGGGACAGGGGTTGGAGGGGGGTCAGCCCCAGCATTTT,CAISGGQGLEGGQPQHF
TRBJ1-2,-,-,15,TRBV4-3,TGCGCCAGCAGCCAAGACAGGAGGACAGCCTATGGCTACACCTTC,CASSQDRRTAYGYTF
TRBJ2-5,once,-,12,TRBV7-9,TGTGCCCTGAGGGACTTCCAAGAGACCCAGTACTTC,CALRDFQETQYF
TRBJ1-3,-,-,15,TRBV5-1,TGCGCCAGCAGCTCCCCCACGACAGGAGGAAACACCATATATTTT,CASSSPTTGGNTIYF
TRBJ2-3,-,TRBD1,15,TRBV7-2,TGTGCCAGCAGCCTGGACAGGGGCTCGACAGATACGCAGTATTTT,CASSLDRGSTDTQYF
TRBJ2-1,-,-,15,TRBV5-4,TGTGCCAGCAGCTTGAGACAGTCCTCCTACAATGAGCAGTTCTTC,CASSLRQSSYNEQFF
TRBJ2-2,few,TRBD2,15,TRBV4-2,TGTGCCAGCAGCCCCGGACTAGCGGGTGGCGGGGAGCTGTTTTTT,CASSPGLAGGGELFF
TRBJ2-5,few,TRBD2,18,TRBV7-2,TGTGCCAGCAGCTTGAACCCGACTAGCGGGGACCTTCAAGAGACCCAGTACTTC,CASSLNPTSGDLQETQYF
TRBJ2-7,-,-,12,TRBV7-2,TGTGCCAGCAGCCACATTTCCTACGAGCAGTACTTC,CASSHISYEQYF
TRBJ2-2,-,TRBD2,15,TRBV6-5,TGTGCCAGCAGTTACTTAGCGGGGGGGACCGGGGAGCTGTTTTTT,CASSYLAGGTGELFF
TRBJ2-7,-,TRBD2,15,TRBV13,TGTGCCAGCAGCATGCCGGGACTAGCGAGTTACGAGCAGTACTTC,CASSMPGLASYEQYF
TRBJ1-5,-,TRBD1,16,TRBV27,TGTGCCAGCAGTCGGACAGGGGGCTGGGGCAATCAGCCCCAGCATTTT,CASSRTGGWGNQPQHF
TRBJ2-3,-,TRBD2,17,TRBV4-2,TGTGCCAGCAGCCAAGCCCTAGCGGGGGGGAGCACAGATACGCAGTATTTT,CASSQALAGGSTDTQYF
TRBJ1-3,-,TRBD1,15,TRBV7-6,TGTGCCAGCAGCTACTTACAGGGGGCTGGAAACACCATATATTTT,CASSYLQGAGNTIYF
TRBJ2-3,-,-,13,TRBV7-2,TGTGCCAGCAGCTTAAGAGGGTCGGATACGCAGTATTTT,CASSLRGSDTQYF
TRBJ2-1,-,TRBD2,15,TRBV4-3,TGCGCCAGCAGCGGATGGACTAGCGGGGGCAATGAGCAGTTCTTC,CASSGWTSGGNEQFF
TRBJ1-1,-,TRBD1,14,TRBV7-9,TGTGCCAGCAGCTTGGGCAGGGGGCAAGGTTCAGCTTTCTTT,CASSLGRGQGSAFF
TRBJ2-7,few,TRBD1,14,TRBV27,TGTGCCAGCAGTTCGGGACAGGGTGAGGTTGGGCAGTACTTC,CASSSGQGEVGQYF
TRBJ1-4,-,-,14,TRBV9,TGTGCCAGCAGCGACGGGTGGGTAGATGAAAAACTGTTTTTT,CASSDGWVDEKLFF
TRBJ2-2,-,-,16,TRBV4-1,TGCGCCAGCAGCCAATCCCGGGTTATGAACACCGGGGAGCTGTTTTTT,CASSQSRVMNTGELFF
TRBJ2-5,-,TRBD1,14,TRBV2,TGTGCCAGCAGCAGACAGGGGAGAGAGGAGACCCAGTACTTC,CASSRQGREETQYF
TRBJ2-3,-,TRBD2,15,TRBV29-1,TGCAGCGTCGATTCCCGGGGGCTAGCGGGGGGGCCACGGTATTTT,CSVDSRGLAGGPRYF
TRBJ2-7,few,TRBD2,14,TRBV15,TGTGCCACCACCCCGGGACTAGCGGGGGACGAGCAGTACTTC,CATTPGLAGDEQYF
TRBJ1-4,-,TRBD1,16,TRBV7-9,TGTGCCAGCAGCCAGCGCCCCGGGACAGGGTATGAAAAACTGTTTTTT,CASSQRPGTGYEKLFF
TRBJ2-1,-,TRBD2,15,TRBV9,TGTGCCAGCAGCGTGGGACTAGCCTTATTCAATGAGCAGTTCTTC,CASSVGLALFNEQFF
TRBJ1-6,-,TRBD1,14,TRBV7-6,TGTGCCAGCAGCCACAGGGGGACCAATTCACCCCTCCACTTT,CASSHRGTNSPLHF
TRBJ1-5,few,-,16,TRBV16,TGTGCCAGCAGCGGAGGGGTGCGGGATAACAATCAGCCCCAGCATTTT,CASSGGVRDNNQPQHF
TRBJ1-1,-,-,10,TRBV2,TGTGCCAGCAGTACTACTGAAGCTTTCTTT,CASSTTEAFF
TRBJ2-7,-,-,12,TRBV18,TGTGCCAGCTCACCTTCCCAGAACGAGCAGTACTTC,CASSPSQNEQYF
TRBJ2-3,-,TRBD1,15,TRBV10-3,TGTGCCATCTCGGCGGGACAGGGGGCCGTAGATACGCAGTATTTT,CAISAGQGAVDTQYF
TRBJ2-5,-,TRBD2,17,TRBV9,TGTGCCAGCAGCCCCGGGACTAGCGGGGGGATCCAAGAGACCCAGTACTTC,CASSPGTSGGIQETQYF